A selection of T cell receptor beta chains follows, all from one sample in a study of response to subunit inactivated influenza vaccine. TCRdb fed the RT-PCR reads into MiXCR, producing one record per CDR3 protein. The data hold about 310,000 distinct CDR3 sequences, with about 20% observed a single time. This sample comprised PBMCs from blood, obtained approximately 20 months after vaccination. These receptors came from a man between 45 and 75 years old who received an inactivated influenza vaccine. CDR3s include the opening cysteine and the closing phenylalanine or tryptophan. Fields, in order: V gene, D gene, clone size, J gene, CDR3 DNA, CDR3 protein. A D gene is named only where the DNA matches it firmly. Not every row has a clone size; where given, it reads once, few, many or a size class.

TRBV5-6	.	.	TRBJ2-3	TGTGCCAGCAGCCCCACGAACATTCCTAGCACAGATACGCAGTATTTT	CASSPTNIPSTDTQYF
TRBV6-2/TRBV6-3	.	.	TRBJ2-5	TGTGCCAGCAGCCCACGAGGGCTCCCGGAGACCCAGTACTTC	CASSPRGLPETQYF
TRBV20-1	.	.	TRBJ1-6	TGCAGTGCGAGAGAGGATGGTAATTCACCCCTCCACTTT	CSAREDGNSPLHF
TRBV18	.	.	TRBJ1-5	TGTGCCAGCTCACCACAGCAGGGGCCGAATCAGCCCCAGCATTTT	CASSPQQGPNQPQHF
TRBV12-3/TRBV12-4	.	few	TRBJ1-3	TGTGCCAGCAGCCCGGGTACGCGGAACACCATATATTTT	CASSPGTRNTIYF
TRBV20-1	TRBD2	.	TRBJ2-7	TGCAGTGCTAGATCCCGGACTAGCGGGGCATCCTACGAGCAGTACTTC	CSARSRTSGASYEQYF
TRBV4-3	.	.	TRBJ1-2	TGCGCCAGCAGCCCCCGGGACGGCGGTATTCTTAACTATGGCTACACCTTC	CASSPRDGGILNYGYTF
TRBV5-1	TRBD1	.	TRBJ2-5	TGCGCCAGCAAAAGGACAGGGGAAGAGACCCAGTACTTC	CASKRTGEETQYF
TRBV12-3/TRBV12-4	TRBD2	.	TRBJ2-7	TGTGCCAGCAGTAAAATGAGCGGGATTGGGGCCTACGAGCAGTACTTC	CASSKMSGIGAYEQYF
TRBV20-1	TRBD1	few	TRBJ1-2	TGCAGTGCTACCTTACCGGGACAGGGTATGAATGGCTACACCTTC	CSATLPGQGMNGYTF
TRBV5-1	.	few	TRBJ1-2	TGCGCCAGCAGCTCGAAACAGGGTTCGCACTATGGTGGCTACACCTTC	CASSSKQGSHYGGYTF
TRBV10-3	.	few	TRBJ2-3	TGTGCCATCAGTGCGGACAGTTCCTCTGCCCAGTATTTT	CAISADSSSAQYF
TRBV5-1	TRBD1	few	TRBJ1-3	TGCGCCAGCAGCGAGGGACAGGGAAACACCATATATTTT	CASSEGQGNTIYF
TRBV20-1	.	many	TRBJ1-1	TGCAGTGCTAGTGCAGGCCTGAACACTGAAGCTTTCTTT	CSASAGLNTEAFF
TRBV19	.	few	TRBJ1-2	TGTGCCAGTAGTATAGCGCCTTCGGGCGGCTATGGCTACACCTTC	CASSIAPSGGYGYTF
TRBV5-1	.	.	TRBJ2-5	TGCGCCAGCAGCTTGGAGCAGGGGACGAAGACCCAGTACTTC	CASSLEQGTKTQYF
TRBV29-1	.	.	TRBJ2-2	TGCAGCGTCCTGACGGGCGCCGGGGAGCTGTTTTTT	CSVLTGAGELFF
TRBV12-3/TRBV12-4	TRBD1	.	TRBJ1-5	TGTGCCAGCAGCGCCGGACAGGGTCGCCAGCCCCAGCATTTT	CASSAGQGRQPQHF
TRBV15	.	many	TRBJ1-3	TGTGCCACCAGCAGAGAGGGCCCTTGGCCTGGAAACACCATATATTTT	CATSREGPWPGNTIYF
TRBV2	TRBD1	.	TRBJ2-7	TGTGCCAGCAGAGAGGGACAGATCTCCTACGAGCAGTACTTC	CASREGQISYEQYF
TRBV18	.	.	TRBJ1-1	TGTGCCAGCTCACCATTCCCGGACACTGAAGCTTTCTTT	CASSPFPDTEAFF
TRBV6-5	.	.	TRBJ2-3	TGTGCCAGCAGTTACTCCGGACTGACTAGCACAGATACGCAGTATTTT	CASSYSGLTSTDTQYF
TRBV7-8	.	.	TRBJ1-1	TGTGCCAGCAGCTCGGACCAGGGAGGGAGGAACACTGAAGCTTTCTTT	CASSSDQGGRNTEAFF
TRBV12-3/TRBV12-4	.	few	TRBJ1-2	TGTGCCAGCAGTTTCGGCACAAGCGGCTACACCTTC	CASSFGTSGYTF
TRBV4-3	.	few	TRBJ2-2	TGCGCCAGCAGCCTTGAGACGGGGGGTTTGACAGGGACCGGGGAGCTGTTTTTT	CASSLETGGLTGTGELFF
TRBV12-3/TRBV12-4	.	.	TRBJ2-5	TGTGCCAGCAGTTTAAATGCGGGCGAGACCCAGTACTTC	CASSLNAGETQYF
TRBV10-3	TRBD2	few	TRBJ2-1	TGTGCCATCAGTGAGACATTTACTAGCGGGCTTCAGGGGCAGTTCTTC	CAISETFTSGLQGQFF
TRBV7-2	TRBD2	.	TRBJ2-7	TGTGCCAGCAGCAGGACTAGAAAACGCGAGCAGTACTTC	CASSRTRKREQYF
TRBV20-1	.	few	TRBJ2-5	TGCAGTGCTAGAGCAACTAGCTTACAAGAGACCCAGTACTTC	CSARATSLQETQYF
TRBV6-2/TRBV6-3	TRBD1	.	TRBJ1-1	TGTGCCAGCAGTTACTCAGGACAGGGGAACACTGAAGCTTTCTTT	CASSYSGQGNTEAFF
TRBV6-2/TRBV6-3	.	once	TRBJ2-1	TGTGCCAGCAGTTACTGGGGGGAAACTACCTACAATGAGCAGTTCTTC	CASSYWGETTYNEQFF
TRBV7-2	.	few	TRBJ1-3	TGTGCCAGCAGCTTCAATTCGGGGTCCGGAAACACCATATATTTT	CASSFNSGSGNTIYF
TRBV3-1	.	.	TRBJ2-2	TGTGCCAGCAGCCCCAGCAGGGACACCGGGGAGCTGTTTTTT	CASSPSRDTGELFF
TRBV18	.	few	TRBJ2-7	TGTGCCAGCTCACCACCTGACAGAACCTACGAGCAGTACTTC	CASSPPDRTYEQYF
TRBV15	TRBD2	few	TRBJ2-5	TGTGCCACCAGCAGAGTCAGGCTAGCGGGCCAAGAGACCCAGTACTTC	CATSRVRLAGQETQYF
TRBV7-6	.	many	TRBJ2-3	TGTGCCAGCAGCCACGACTCCGGGACGTCGAGCACAGATACGCAGTATTTT	CASSHDSGTSSTDTQYF
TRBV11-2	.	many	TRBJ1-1	TGTGCCAGCAGCTTCGGCAGGTTAAGTGACACTGAAGCTTTCTTT	CASSFGRLSDTEAFF
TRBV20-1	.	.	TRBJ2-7	TGCAGTGCTCAGGGACGGTCCTACGAGCAGTACTTC	CSAQGRSYEQYF
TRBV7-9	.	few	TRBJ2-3	TGTGCCAGCAGTGTGTCTCTCACAGATACGCAGTATTTT	CASSVSLTDTQYF
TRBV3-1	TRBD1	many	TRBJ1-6	TGTGCCAGCAGCGACAGGGGAAGCTCCTATAATTCACCCCTCCACTTT	CASSDRGSSYNSPLHF
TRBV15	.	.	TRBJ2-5	TGTGCCACCAGCAGAGATCTCGGGACCCAAGAGACCCAGTACTTC	CATSRDLGTQETQYF
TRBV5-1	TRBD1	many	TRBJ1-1	TGTGCCAGCAGCTCGGGGACAGGGAACACTGAAGCTTTCTTT	CASSSGTGNTEAFF
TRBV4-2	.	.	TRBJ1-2	TGTGCCAGCAGCCAAGAAGGGGGAATTCATGGCTACACCTTC	CASSQEGGIHGYTF
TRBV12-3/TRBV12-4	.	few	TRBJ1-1	TGTGCCAGCAGAGCCGGCAGGGGGAACACTGAAGCTTTCTTT	CASRAGRGNTEAFF
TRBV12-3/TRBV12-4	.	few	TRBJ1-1	TGTGCCAGCAAACCCAGGGTGGCCACTGAAGCTTTCTTT	CASKPRVATEAFF
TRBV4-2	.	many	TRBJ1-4	TGTGCCAGCAGCCAAACGGGGGGCAGGGGTGAAAAACTGTTTTTT	CASSQTGGRGEKLFF
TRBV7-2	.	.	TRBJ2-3	TGTGCCAGCAGCTCAACAGGTTGGAGCTCGCTTATGGATACGCAGTATTTT	CASSSTGWSSLMDTQYF
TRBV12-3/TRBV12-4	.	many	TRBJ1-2	TGTGCCAGCAGTTTAGGGGCCTCCTCCCGGTCCTATGGCTACACCTTC	CASSLGASSRSYGYTF
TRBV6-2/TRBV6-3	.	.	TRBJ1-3	TGTGCCAGCCACCGGATCCCCGCACCACTCTCTGGAAACACCATATATTTT	CASHRIPAPLSGNTIYF
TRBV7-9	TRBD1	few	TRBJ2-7	TGTGCCAGCAGCACCGTCGGACAGGGCCACTACGAGCAGTACTTC	CASSTVGQGHYEQYF
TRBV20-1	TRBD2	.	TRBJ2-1	TGCAGTGCTACTGGACTAGGCAATGAGCAGTTCTTC	CSATGLGNEQFF